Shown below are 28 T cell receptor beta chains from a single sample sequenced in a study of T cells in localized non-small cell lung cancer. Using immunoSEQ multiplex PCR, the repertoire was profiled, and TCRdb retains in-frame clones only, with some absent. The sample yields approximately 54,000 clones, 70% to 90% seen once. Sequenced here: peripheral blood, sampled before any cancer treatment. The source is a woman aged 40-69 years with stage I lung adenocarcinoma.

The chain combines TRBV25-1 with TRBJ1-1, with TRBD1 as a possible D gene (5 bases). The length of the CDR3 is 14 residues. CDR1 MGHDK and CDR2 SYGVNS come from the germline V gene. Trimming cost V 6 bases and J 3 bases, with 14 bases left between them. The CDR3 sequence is CASSPPGGYTEAFF. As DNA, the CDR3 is TGTGCCAGCAGCCCTCCGGGGGGATACACTGAAGCTTTCTTT.

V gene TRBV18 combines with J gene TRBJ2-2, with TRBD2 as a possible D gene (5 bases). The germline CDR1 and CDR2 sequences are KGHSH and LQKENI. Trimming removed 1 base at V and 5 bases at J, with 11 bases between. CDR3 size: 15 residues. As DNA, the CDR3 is TGTGCCAGCTCACCACTTCGACCGGGGACCGGGGAGCTGTTTTTT. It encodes CASSPLRPGTGELFF.

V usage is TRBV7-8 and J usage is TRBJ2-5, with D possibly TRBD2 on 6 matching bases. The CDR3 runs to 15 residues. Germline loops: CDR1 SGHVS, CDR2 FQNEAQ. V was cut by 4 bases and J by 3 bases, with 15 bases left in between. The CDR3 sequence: CASSSDPGTEETQYF. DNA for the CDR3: TGTGCCAGCAGCTCGGACCCCGGGACTGAAGAGACCCAGTACTTC.

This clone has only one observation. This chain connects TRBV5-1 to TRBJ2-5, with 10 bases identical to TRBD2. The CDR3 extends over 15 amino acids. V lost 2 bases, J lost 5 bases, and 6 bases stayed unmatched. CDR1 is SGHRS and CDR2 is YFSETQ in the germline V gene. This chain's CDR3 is CASSLSGGAMETQYF. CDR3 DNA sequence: TGCGCCAGCAGCTTAAGCGGGGGGGCCATGGAGACCCAGTACTTC.

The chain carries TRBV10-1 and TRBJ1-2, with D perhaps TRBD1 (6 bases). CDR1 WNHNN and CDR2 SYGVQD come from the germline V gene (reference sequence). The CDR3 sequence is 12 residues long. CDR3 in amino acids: CARGVEGEGYTF. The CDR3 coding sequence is TGCGCGCGGGGGGTGGAGGGGGAGGGCTACACCTTC.

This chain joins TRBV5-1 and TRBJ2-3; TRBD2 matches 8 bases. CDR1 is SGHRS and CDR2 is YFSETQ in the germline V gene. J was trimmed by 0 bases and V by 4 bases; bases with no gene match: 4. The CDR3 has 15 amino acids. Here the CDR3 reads CASSPRGGSTDTQYF. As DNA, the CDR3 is TGCGCCAGCAGCCCTCGGGGGGGTAGCACAGATACGCAGTATTTT.

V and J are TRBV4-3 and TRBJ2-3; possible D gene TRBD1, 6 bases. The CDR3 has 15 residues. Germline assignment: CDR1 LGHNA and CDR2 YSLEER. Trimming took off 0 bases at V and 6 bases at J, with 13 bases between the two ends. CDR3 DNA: TGCGCCAGCAGCCAAGATATCAGGGGATGGGATACGCAGTATTTT. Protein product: CASSQDIRGWDTQYF.

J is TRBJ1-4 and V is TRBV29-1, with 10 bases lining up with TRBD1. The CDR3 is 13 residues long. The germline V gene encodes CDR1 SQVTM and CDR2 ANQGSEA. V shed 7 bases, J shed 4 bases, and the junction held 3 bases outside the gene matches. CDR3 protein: CSAGDRGNEKLFF. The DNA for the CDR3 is TGCAGCGCCGGGGACAGGGGTAATGAAAAACTGTTTTTT.

CDR3 amino acids: CASSPRPPDRENEKLFF. In nucleotides, the CDR3 is TGTGCCAGCTCACCACGTCCCCCGGACAGGGAAAATGAAAAACTGTTTTTT. The chain recombines TRBV18 with TRBJ1-4, with TRBD1 matching 8 bases. The CDR3 totals 17 residues. Germline CDR1 and CDR2: KGHSH and LQKENI. J gave up 5 bases and V 1 base, and 9 bases lay outside the gene matches.

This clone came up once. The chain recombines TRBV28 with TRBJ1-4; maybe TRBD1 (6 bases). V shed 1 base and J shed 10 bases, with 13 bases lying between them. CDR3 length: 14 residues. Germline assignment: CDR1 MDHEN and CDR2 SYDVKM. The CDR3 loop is CASSLSPTGAKLFF. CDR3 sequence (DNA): TGTGCCAGCAGTTTATCACCGACAGGCGCAAAACTGTTTTTT.

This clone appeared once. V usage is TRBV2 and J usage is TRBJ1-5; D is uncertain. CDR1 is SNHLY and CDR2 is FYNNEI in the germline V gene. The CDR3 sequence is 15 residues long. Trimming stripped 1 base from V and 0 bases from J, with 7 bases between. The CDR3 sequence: CASSEVWVSNQPQHF. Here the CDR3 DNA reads TGTGCCAGCAGTGAAGTTTGGGTTAGCAATCAGCCCCAGCATTTT.

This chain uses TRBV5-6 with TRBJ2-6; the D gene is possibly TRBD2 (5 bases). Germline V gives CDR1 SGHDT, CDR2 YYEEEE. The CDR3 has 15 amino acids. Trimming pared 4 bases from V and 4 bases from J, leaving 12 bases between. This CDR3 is CASSNERAGANVLTF. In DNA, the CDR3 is TGTGCCAGCAGCAATGAGAGGGCCGGGGCCAACGTCCTGACTTTC.

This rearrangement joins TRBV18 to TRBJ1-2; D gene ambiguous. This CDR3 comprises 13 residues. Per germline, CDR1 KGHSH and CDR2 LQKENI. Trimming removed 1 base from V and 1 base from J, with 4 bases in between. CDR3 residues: CASSPQDNYGYTF. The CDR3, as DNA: TGTGCCAGCTCACCACAGGATAACTATGGCTACACCTTC.

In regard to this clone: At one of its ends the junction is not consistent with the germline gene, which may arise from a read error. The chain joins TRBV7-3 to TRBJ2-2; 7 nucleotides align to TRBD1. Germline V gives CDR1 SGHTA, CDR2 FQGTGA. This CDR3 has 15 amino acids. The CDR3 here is CASSLTGVNTGELFF. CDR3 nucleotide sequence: TGTGCCAGCAGCCTAACAGGGGTCAACACCGGGGAGCTGTTTTTT.

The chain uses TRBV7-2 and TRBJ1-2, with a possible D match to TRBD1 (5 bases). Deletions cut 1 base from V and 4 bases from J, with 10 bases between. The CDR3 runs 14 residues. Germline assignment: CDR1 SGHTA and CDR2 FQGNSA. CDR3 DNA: TGTGCCAGCAGCTTAGACTACAGGACCTATGGCTACACCTTC. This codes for CASSLDYRTYGYTF. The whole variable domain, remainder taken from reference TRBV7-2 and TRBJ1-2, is GAGVSQSPSNKVTEKGKDVELRCDPISGHTALYWYRQSLGQGLEFLIYFQGNSAPDKSGLPSDRFSAERTGGSVSTLTIQRTQQEDSAVYLCASSLDYRTYGYTFGSGTRLTVV.

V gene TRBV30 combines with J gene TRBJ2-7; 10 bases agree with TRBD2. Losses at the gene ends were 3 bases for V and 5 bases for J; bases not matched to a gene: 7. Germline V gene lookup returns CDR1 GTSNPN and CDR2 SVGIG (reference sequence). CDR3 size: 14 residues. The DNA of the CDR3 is TGTGCCTGGAGAGACCTAGCGGGGGTCCACGAGCAGTACTTC. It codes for CAWRDLAGVHEQYF. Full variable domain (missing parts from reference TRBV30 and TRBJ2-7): SQTIHQWPATLVQPVGSPLSLECTVEGTSNPNLYWYRQAAGRGLQLLFYSVGIGQISSEVPQNLSASRPQDRQFILSSKKLLLSDSGFYLCAWRDLAGVHEQYFGPGTRLTVT.

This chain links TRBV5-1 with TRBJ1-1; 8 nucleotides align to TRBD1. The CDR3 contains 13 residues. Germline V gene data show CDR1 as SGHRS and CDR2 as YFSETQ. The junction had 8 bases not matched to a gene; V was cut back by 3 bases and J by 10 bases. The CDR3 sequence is CASSYQTGVGAFF. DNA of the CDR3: TGCGCCAGCAGCTACCAGACAGGGGTGGGAGCTTTCTTT.

In nucleotides, the CDR3 is TGTGCCAGCCAGAGTCCGGGCAGGGATGAAGCTTTCTTT. It encodes CASQSPGRDEAFF. This chain uses TRBV6-5 with TRBJ1-1; possibly TRBD1 for D (5 bases). The germline V and J ends were trimmed by 8 bases and 7 bases, with 17 bases remaining between them. The CDR3 has 13 residues. In germline, CDR1 is MNHEY, CDR2 SVGAGI.

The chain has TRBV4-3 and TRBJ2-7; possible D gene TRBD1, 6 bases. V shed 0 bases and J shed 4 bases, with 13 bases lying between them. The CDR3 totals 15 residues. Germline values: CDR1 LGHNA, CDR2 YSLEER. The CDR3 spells CASSQEQGTDYEQYF. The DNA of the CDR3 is TGCGCCAGCAGCCAAGAACAGGGAACTGATTACGAGCAGTACTTC.

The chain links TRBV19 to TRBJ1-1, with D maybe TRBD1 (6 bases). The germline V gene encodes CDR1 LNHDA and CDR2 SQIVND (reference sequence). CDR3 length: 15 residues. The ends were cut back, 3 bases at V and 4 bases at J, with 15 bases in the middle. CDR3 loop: CASSMKAGAGTEAFF. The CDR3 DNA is TGTGCCAGTAGTATGAAGGCGGGGGCAGGCACTGAAGCTTTCTTT.

The CDR3, as DNA: TGTGCCAGCTCACCACCGACAGGGTGGGGCTACGAGCAGTACTTC. Translating gives CASSPPTGWGYEQYF. The chain is built from TRBV18 and TRBJ2-7, with TRBD1 matching 7 bases. This CDR3 is 15 amino acids long. Germline V CDR1 and CDR2: KGHSH, LQKENI. V lost 0 bases and J lost 3; bases outside the gene matches: 5.

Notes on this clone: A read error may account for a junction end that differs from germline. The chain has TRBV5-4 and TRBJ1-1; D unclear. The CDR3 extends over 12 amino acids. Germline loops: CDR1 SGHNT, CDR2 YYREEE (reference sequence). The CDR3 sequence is CASSLTEQPPVF. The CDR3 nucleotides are TGTGCCAGCAGCTTGACAGAACAGCCACCGGTATTT.

The CDR3 nucleotides are TGCGCCAGCAGCTCCCCGACAGACTCTGGAAACACCATATATTTT. It specifies CASSSPTDSGNTIYF. The chain joins TRBV5-1 to TRBJ1-3, with D possibly TRBD1 on 5 matching bases. Germline V lookup: CDR1 SGHRS, CDR2 YFSETQ. This CDR3 has 15 amino acids. Trimming stripped 3 bases from V and 0 bases from J, with 10 bases between.

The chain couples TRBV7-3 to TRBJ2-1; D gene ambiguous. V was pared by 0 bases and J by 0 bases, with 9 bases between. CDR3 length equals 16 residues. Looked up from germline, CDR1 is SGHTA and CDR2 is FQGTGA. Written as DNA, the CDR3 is TGTGCCAGCAGCTTAACGGGCAGGAGCTCCTACAATGAGCAGTTCTTC. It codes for CASSLTGRSSYNEQFF.

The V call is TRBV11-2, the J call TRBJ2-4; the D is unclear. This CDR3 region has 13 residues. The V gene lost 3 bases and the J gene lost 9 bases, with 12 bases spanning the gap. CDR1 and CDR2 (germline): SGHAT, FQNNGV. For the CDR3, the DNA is TGTGCCAGCAGCTTGCCCGTCGTTTCCATTCAGTACTTC. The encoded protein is CASSLPVVSIQYF.

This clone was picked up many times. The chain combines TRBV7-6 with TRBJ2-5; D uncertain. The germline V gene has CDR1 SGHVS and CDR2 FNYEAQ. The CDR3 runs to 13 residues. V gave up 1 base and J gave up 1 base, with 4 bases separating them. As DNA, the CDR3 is TGTGCCAGCAGCTTAGGACTCCAAGAGACCCAGTACTTC. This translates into CASSLGLQETQYF.

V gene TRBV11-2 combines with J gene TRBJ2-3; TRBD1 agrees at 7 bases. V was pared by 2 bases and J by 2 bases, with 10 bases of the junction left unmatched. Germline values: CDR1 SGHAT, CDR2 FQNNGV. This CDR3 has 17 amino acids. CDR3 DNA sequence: TGTGCCAGCAGCTTACCTTTACTAGAGGGGGCCACAGATACGCAGTATTTT. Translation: CASSLPLLEGATDTQYF.

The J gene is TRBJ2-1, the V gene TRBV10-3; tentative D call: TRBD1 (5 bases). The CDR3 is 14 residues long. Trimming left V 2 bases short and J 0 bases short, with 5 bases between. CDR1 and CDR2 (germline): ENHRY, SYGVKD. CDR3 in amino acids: CAISEDSSYNEQFF. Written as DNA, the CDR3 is TGTGCCATCAGTGAGGACAGCTCCTACAATGAGCAGTTCTTC.